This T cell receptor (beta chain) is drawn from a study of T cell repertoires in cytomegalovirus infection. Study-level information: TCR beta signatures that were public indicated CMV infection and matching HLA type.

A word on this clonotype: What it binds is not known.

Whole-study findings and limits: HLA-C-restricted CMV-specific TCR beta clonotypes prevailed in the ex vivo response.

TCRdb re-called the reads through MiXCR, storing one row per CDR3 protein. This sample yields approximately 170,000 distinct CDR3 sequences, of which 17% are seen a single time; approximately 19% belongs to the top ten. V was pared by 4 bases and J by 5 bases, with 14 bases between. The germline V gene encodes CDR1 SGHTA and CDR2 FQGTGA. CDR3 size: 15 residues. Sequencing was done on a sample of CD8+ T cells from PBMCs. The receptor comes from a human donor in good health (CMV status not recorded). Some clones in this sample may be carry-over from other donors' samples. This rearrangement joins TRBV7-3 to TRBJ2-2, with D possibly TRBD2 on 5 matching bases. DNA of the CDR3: TGTGCCAGCAGCTCCCGGCTAGCTGGTACCGGGGAGCTGTTTTTT. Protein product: CASSSRLAGTGELFF.